This T cell receptor beta chain emerged from a study of T cells after yellow fever vaccination. Trimming shortened V by 0 bases and J by 2 bases, and 8 bases separated the two germline ends. The CDR3 covers 15 residues. CDR1 KGHSH and CDR2 LQKENI come from the germline V gene. Researchers made TCR cDNA using 5'RACE template switching, and this step added a universal primer site and UMIs. TCRdb independently ran MiXCR on the 5' RACE reads; one entry per CDR3 protein. The sample shows a few hundred thousand distinct CDR3 sequences, 6.5% to 8.5% of them seen only once. The source material was PBMCs, sampled about 41 days after the first yellow fever vaccination. This TCR was recovered from a man between 18 and 29 years old who received the YFV17D yellow fever vaccine. The gene calls are TRBV18 and TRBJ2-1; unclear D gene. CDR3 protein: CASSPPQHPYNEQFF. The CDR3 region has the DNA TGTGCCAGCTCACCACCGCAGCATCCCTACAATGAGCAGTTCTTC.